These 15 T cell receptor beta chains were all obtained from the same sample, sequenced in a study of cytomegalovirus exposure and HLA in healthy donors. Primers included in the PCR were 60 Vbeta and 13 Jbeta primers. Clones were sequenced by immunoSEQ multiplex PCR, and TCRdb holds only the in-frame ones, with some missing. The table records about 200,000 clones, about 80% of them present only once. Source material: PBMCs. These TCRs come from a girl aged 10 to 17 in good health and CMV-seronegative.

A remark on this clone: Additional DNA sequences in this sample encode the identical CDR3. The rearrangement uses TRBV5-1 and TRBJ2-5; D gene ambiguous. CDR1 is SGHRS and CDR2 is YFSETQ in the germline V gene. With 0 bases removed from V and 2 bases from J, the gap between germline ends came to 5 bases. The CDR3 contains 13 residues. DNA of the CDR3: TGCGCCAGCAGCTTGGGGCAGCAAGAGACCCAGTACTTC. Translated: CASSLGQQETQYF.

This clone was seen a handful of times. The V call is TRBV29-1, the J call TRBJ1-3; D is ambiguous. The CDR3 consists of 12 residues. With 4 bases removed from V and 0 bases from J, the gap between germline ends came to 4 bases. Germline assignment: CDR1 SQVTM and CDR2 ANQGSEA. The CDR3 DNA reads as TGCAGCGTTGGGCTCTCTGGAAACACCATATATTTT. Protein: CSVGLSGNTIYF.

The V gene is TRBV7-9, the J gene TRBJ1-6, with TRBD1 matching over 8 bases. CDR3 length: 15 amino acids. Germline CDR1 SEHNR, CDR2 FQNEAQ (reference sequence). V trimming: 5 bases; J trimming: 10 bases; junction bases outside the gene matches: 10. CDR3 sequence reads: CASSVYQGAISPLHF. In DNA, the CDR3 is TGTGCCAGCAGCGTGTATCAGGGGGCGATCTCACCCCTCCACTTT.

V gene TRBV7-2 combines with J gene TRBJ2-1; maybe TRBD1 (6 bases). Germline assignment: CDR1 SGHTA and CDR2 FQGNSA. The V and J ends lost 5 bases and 10 bases respectively, with 12 bases between them. CDR3 size: 12 residues. The CDR3 nucleotides are TGTGCCAGCAGCCGCACAGGGTACGAGCAGTTCTTC. This gives the protein CASSRTGYEQFF.

About this clone itself: One end of the junction does not line up with germline, which may come from a read error. The chain recombines TRBV7-2 with TRBJ1-6; possible D gene TRBD1, 6 bases. Germline V gene lookup returns CDR1 SGHTA and CDR2 FQGNSA. The CDR3 totals 14 residues. Written as DNA, the CDR3 is TGTGCCAGCACCTTAGGACAGTTGAATTCACCCCTCCACTTT. Its translation is CASTLGQLNSPLHF.

The J gene is TRBJ1-2, the V gene TRBV18, with 7 bases aligning to TRBD1. Germline CDR1 reads KGHSH; CDR2 reads LQKENI. This CDR3 is 13 amino acids long. J was trimmed by 7 bases and V by 6 bases; bases with no gene match: 8. This chain's CDR3 is CASSPQGDGGYTF. CDR3 coding DNA: TGTGCCAGCTCGCCCCAGGGGGACGGTGGCTACACCTTC.

The rearrangement links TRBV18 to TRBJ2-3; 9 bases are a match to TRBD2. Germline values: CDR1 KGHSH, CDR2 LQKENI. J was trimmed by 2 bases and V by 2 bases; bases with no gene match: 2. The CDR3 has 15 residues. The CDR3 bases are TGTGCCAGCTCACCAATAGCGGGGGCCACAGATACGCAGTATTTT. This gives the protein CASSPIAGATDTQYF.

The chain combines TRBV11-1 with TRBJ2-7, with 8 bases aligning to TRBD1. The CDR3 has 14 amino acids. Losses at the gene ends were 6 bases for V and 1 base for J; bases not matched to a gene: 5. Germline lookup yields CDR1 SGHAT and CDR2 FQDESV (reference sequence). The CDR3 DNA sequence: TGTGCCAGCAGGCCCAGACAGGGGTCCTACGAGCAGTACTTC. It codes for CASRPRQGSYEQYF.

Only one count was recorded for this clone. The V gene is TRBV2, the J gene TRBJ1-5, with 8 bases aligning to TRBD1. This CDR3 spans 14 amino acids. Per the germline V gene, CDR1 is SNHLY and CDR2 is FYNNEI. The junction had 7 bases not matched to a gene; V was cut back by 6 bases and J by 6 bases. The CDR3 loop is CASSQQGASQPQHF. The CDR3 coding sequence is TGTGCCAGCAGCCAGCAGGGGGCTAGTCAGCCCCAGCATTTT. Full variable domain (remainder filled in from reference TRBV2 and TRBJ1-5): EPEVTQTPSHQVTQMGQEVILRCVPISNHLYFYWYRQILGQKVEFLVSFYNNEISEKSEIFDDQFSVERPDGSNFTLKIRSTKLEDSAMYFCASSQQGASQPQHFGDGTRLSIL.

The chain carries TRBV11-2 and TRBJ2-1, with TRBD1 matching over 9 bases. The CDR3 has 16 amino acids. From germline, CDR1 is SGHAT and CDR2 FQNNGV. V shed 2 bases and J 9 bases; nucleotides not matched to a gene: 11. Here the CDR3 DNA reads TGTGCCAGCAGCTTATGGGACAGGGCAGTAAAGGGTGAGCAGTTCTTC. This gives the protein CASSLWDRAVKGEQFF.

The V and J genes are TRBV28 and TRBJ1-2; TRBD1 matches at 8 bases. V lost 7 bases, J lost 4 bases, and 11 bases stayed unmatched. This CDR3 comprises 15 residues. Germline assignment: CDR1 MDHEN and CDR2 SYDVKM. The CDR3 DNA follows: TGTGCCAGCAATCTACCGGGACAGGTGCCCTATGGCTACACCTTC. This gives the protein CASNLPGQVPYGYTF.

This chain uses TRBV10-3 with TRBJ2-5; D possibly corresponds to TRBD1 (5 bases). This CDR3 has 13 amino acids. Germline V gene lookup returns CDR1 ENHRY and CDR2 SYGVKD. Trimming shortened V by 5 bases and J by 2 bases, and 9 bases separated the two germline ends. CDR3 protein: CAISNRQQETQYF. The DNA of the CDR3 is TGTGCCATCAGTAATAGACAGCAAGAGACCCAGTACTTC.

The chain links TRBV28 to TRBJ1-2; 7 nucleotides line up with TRBD1. The germline V gene encodes CDR1 MDHEN and CDR2 SYDVKM. The ends lost 6 bases at V and 5 bases at J; junction bases unmatched: 6. The CDR3 length is 13 residues. This CDR3 reads CASRRDSTYGYTF. The CDR3, as DNA: TGTGCCAGCAGGCGGGACAGCACTTATGGCTACACCTTC.

The V and J genes are TRBV18 and TRBJ2-7; D gene uncertain. This CDR3 has 13 residues. V lost 3 bases and J 6 bases, leaving 12 bases between the germline ends. Germline assignment: CDR1 KGHSH and CDR2 LQKENI. The CDR3 DNA follows: TGTGCCAGCTCACCCCTTAACGGTGGCGAGCAGTACTTC. Residues: CASSPLNGGEQYF.

V gene TRBV7-9 combines with J gene TRBJ2-7; 8 bases map to TRBD2. The CDR3 spans 14 residues. From germline, CDR1 is SEHNR and CDR2 FQNEAQ (reference sequence). The ends lost 5 bases at V and 2 bases at J; junction bases unmatched: 5. The DNA for the CDR3 is TGTGCCAGCAGCCGGCTAGCGGGCCCCTACGAGCAGTACTTC. Its protein product is CASSRLAGPYEQYF. Together with reference TRBV7-9 and TRBJ2-7, the CDR3 gives the full variable domain: DTGVSQNPRHKITKRGQNVTFRCDPISEHNRLYWYRQTLGQGPEFLTYFQNEAQLEKSRLLSDRFSAERPKGSFSTLEIQRTEQGDSAMYLCASSRLAGPYEQYFGPGTRLTVT.